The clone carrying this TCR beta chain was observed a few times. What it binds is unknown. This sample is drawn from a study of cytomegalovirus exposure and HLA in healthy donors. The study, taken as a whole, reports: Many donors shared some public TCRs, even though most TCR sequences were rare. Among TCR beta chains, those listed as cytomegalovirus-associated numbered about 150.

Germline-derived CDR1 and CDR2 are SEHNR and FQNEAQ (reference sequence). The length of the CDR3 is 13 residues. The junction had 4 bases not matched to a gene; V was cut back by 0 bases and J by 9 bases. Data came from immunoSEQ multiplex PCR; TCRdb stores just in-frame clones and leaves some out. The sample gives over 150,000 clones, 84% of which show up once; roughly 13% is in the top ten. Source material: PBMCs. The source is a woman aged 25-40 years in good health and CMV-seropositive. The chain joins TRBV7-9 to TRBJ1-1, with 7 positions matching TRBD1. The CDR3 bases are TGTGCCAGCAGCTTAGCGAAGAGGGGGCAAGCTTTCTTT. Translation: CASSLAKRGQAFF.